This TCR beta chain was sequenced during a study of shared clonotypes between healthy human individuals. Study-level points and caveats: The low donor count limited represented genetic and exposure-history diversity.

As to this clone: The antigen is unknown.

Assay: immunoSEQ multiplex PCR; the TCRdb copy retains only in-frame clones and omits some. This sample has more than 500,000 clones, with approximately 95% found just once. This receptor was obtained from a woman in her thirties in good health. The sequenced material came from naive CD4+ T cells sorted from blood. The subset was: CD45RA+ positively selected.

The CDR3 region is CASSQISVAGGPYEQYF. Here the CDR3 DNA reads TGCGCCAGCAGCCAAATAAGTGTCGCGGGAGGGCCCTACGAGCAGTACTTC. The rearrangement uses TRBV4-1 and TRBJ2-7; TRBD2 matches 9 bases. Germline assignment: CDR1 MGHRA and CDR2 YSYEKL. CDR3 size: 17 residues. After removal of 2 bases from V and 2 bases from J, the junction contained 10 bases not matched to a gene.